This entry features one T cell receptor beta chain sequence. The data were taken from a study of blood T cell repertoires in COVID-19. All recovered Cohort 3 donors got two negative PCRs, got clearance, or saw symptom resolution. The CDR3 covers 16 residues. The germline V gene encodes CDR1 MGHRA and CDR2 YSYEKL. The J segment lost 0 bases and the V segment lost 4 bases, leaving 7 bases of the junction unmatched. Original data processing: Nucleated cell number was recorded as an estimate derived from reference gene primer amplification. Profiled with immunoSEQ multiplex PCR; TCRdb holds only in-frame clones, not every one. V and J calls and clone size are given by that table; D and trimming were obtained from the DNA. The data show 360,000 or so clones, about 90% seen once.

This receptor was taken from a woman aged 25 to 39 who had recovered from COVID-19. This chain uses TRBV4-1 with TRBJ2-7, with 9 bases matching TRBD2. Sequenced input: PBMCs or T cells enriched from blood (not recorded which). CDR3 amino acids: CASSPSSSGSSYEQYF. DNA of the CDR3: TGCGCCAGCAGCCCGTCGAGTAGCGGGAGCTCCTACGAGCAGTACTTC.